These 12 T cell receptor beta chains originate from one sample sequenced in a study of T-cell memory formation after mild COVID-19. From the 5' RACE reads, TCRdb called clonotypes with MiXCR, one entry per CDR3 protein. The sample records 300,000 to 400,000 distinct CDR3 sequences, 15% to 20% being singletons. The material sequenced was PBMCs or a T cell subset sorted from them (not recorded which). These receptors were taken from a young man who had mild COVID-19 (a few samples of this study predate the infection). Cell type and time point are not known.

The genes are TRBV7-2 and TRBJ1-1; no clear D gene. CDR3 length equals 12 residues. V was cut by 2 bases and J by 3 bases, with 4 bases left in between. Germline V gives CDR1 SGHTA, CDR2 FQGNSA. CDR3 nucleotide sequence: TGTGCCAGCAGCTTAATTCACACTGAAGCTTTCTTT. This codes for CASSLIHTEAFF.

DNA of the CDR3: TGTGCCAGCAACGACAGGGGGAATGAAAAACTGTTTTTT. Amino acids: CASNDRGNEKLFF. The chain recombines TRBV25-1 with TRBJ1-4; TRBD1 matches 9 bases. J gave up 5 bases and V 7 bases, and 2 bases lay outside the gene matches. CDR1 and CDR2 (germline): MGHDK, SYGVNS. The CDR3 spans 13 residues.

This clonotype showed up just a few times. DNA of the CDR3: TGCGCCAGCAGCCCAGGACTAGGAGGGGACACGCAGTATTTT. It codes for CASSPGLGGDTQYF. The chain is built from TRBV5-1 and TRBJ2-3, with 7 bases identical to TRBD2. CDR3 length equals 14 residues. The germline V gene has CDR1 SGHRS and CDR2 YFSETQ. The ends lost 4 bases at V and 9 bases at J; junction bases unmatched: 11.

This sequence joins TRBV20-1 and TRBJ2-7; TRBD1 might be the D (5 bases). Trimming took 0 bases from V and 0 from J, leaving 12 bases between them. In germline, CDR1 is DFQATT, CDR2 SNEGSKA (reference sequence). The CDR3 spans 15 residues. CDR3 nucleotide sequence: TGCAGTGCTAGAGATAGGACACACAGCTCCTACGAGCAGTACTTC. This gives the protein CSARDRTHSSYEQYF.

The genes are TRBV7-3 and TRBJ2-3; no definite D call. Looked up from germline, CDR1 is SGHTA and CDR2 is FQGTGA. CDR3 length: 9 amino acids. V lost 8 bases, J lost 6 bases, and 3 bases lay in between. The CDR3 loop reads CASRDTQYF. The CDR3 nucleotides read TGTGCCAGCCGGGATACGCAGTATTTT.

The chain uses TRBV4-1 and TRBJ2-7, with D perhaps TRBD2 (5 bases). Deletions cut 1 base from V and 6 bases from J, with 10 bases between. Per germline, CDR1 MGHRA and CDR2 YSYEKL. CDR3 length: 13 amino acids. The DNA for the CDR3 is TGCGCCAGCAGCCAAGTGAGAGGGTCCGAGCAGTACTTC. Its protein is CASSQVRGSEQYF.

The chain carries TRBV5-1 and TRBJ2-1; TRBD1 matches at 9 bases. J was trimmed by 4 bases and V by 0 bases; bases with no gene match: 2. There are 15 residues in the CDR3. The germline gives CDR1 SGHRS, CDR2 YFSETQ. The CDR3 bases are TGCGCCAGCAGCTTGGCCGGGACAGGGTACAATGAGCAGTTCTTC. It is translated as CASSLAGTGYNEQFF.

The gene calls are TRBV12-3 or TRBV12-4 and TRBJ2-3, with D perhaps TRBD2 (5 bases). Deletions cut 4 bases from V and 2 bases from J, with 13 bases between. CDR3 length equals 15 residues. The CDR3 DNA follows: TGTGCCAGCAGTTCCCCCCTCGGGGACACAGATACGCAGTATTTT. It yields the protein CASSSPLGDTDTQYF.

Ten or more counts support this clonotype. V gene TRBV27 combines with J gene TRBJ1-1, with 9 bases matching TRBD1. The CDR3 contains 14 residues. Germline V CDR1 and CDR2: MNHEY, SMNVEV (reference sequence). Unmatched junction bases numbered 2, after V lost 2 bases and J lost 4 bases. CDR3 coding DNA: TGTGCCAGCAGTTTAGCGACAGGGGGCACTGAAGCTTTCTTT. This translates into CASSLATGGTEAFF.

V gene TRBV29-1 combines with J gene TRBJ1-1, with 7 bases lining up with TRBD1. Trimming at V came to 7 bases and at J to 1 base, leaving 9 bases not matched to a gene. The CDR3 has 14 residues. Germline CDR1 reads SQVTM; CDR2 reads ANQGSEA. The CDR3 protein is CSASQGGANTEAFF. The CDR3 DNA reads TGCAGCGCTAGCCAGGGGGGGGCGAACACTGAAGCTTTCTTT.

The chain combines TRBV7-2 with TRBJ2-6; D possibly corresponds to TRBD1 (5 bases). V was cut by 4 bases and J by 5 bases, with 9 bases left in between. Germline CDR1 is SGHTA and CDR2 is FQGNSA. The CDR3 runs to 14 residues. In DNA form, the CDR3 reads TGTGCCAGCAGCTCGCCGGACAGGGCCAACGTCCTGACTTTC. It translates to CASSSPDRANVLTF.

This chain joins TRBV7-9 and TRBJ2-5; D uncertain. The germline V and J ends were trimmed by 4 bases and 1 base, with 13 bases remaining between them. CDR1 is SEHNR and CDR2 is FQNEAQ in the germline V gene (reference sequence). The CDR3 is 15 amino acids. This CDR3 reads CASSYDLGRQETQYF. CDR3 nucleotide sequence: TGTGCCAGCAGCTATGATCTAGGTCGCCAAGAGACCCAGTACTTC.